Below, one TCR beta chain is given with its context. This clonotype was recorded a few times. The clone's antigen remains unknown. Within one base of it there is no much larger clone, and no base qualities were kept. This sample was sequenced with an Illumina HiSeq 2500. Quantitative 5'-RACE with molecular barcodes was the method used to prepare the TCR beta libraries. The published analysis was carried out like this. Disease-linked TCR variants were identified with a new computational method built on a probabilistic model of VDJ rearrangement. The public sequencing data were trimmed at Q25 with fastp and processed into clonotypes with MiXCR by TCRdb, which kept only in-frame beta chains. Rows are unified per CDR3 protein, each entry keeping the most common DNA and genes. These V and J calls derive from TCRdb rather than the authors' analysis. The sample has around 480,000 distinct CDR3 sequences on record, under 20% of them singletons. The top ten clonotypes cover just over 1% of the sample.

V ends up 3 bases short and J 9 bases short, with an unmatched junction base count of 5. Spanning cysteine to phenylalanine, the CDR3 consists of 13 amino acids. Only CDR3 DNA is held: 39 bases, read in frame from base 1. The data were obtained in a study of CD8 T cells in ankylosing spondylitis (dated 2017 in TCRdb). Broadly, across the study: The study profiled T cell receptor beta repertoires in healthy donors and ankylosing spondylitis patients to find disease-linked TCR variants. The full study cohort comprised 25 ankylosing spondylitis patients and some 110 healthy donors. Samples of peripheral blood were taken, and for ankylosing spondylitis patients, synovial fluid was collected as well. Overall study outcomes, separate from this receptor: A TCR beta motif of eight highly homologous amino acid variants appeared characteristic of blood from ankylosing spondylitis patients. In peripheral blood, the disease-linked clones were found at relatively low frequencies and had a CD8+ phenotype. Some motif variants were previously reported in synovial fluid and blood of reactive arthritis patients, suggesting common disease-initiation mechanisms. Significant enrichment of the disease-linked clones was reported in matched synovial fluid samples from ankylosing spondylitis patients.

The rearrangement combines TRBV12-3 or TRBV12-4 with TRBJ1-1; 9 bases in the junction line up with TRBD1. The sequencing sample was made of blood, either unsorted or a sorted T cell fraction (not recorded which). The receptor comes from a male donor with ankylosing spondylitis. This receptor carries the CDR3 CASSLNRGPKAFF. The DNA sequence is TGTGCCAGCAGTTTGAACAGGGGGCCCAAAGCTTTCTTT.